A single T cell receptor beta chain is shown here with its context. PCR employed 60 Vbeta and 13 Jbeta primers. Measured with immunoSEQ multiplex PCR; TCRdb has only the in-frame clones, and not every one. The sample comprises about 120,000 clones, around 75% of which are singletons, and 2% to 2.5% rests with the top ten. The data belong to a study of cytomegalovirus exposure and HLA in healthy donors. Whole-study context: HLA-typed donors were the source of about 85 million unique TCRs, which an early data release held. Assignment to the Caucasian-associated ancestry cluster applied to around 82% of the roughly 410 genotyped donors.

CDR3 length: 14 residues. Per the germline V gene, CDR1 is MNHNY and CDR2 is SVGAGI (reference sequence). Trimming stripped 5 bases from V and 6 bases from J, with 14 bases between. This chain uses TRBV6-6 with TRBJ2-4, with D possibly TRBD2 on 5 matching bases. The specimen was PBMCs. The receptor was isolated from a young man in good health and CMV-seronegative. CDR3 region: CASSTGLALNIQYF. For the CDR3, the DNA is TGTGCCAGCAGTACCGGACTCGCTTTAAACATTCAGTACTTC.